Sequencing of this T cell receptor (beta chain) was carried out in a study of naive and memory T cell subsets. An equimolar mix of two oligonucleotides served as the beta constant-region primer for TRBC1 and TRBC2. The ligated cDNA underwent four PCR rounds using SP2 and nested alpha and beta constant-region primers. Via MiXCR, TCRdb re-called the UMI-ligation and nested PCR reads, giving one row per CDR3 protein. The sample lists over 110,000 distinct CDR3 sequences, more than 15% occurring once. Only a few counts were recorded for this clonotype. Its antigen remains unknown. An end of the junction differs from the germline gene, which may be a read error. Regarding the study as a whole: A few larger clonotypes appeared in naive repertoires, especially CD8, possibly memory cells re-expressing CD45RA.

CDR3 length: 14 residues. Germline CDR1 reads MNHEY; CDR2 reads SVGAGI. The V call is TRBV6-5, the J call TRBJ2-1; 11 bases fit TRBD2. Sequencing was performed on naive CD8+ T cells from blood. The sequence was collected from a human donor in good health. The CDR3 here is CASSYSPTSGTRLF. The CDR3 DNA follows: TGTGCCAGCAGTTACTCGCCGACTAGCGGGACCCGGCTCTTC.